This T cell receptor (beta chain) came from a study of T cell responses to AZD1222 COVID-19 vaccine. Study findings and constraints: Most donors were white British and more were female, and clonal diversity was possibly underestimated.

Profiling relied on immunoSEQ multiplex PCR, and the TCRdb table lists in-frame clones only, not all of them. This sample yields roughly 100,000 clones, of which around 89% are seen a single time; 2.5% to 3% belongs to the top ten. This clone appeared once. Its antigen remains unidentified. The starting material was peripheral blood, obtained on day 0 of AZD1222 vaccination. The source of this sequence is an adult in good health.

The CDR3 loop reads CASSPLSGKKDTQYF. The CDR3 DNA reads TGTGCCAGCAGTCCGCTTAGCGGGAAGAAGGATACGCAGTATTTT. The chain combines TRBV6-2 or TRBV6-3 with TRBJ2-3; 8 nucleotides line up with TRBD2. This CDR3 spans 15 amino acids. In germline, CDR1 is MNHEY, CDR2 SVGEGT. Trimming took 5 bases from V and 6 from J; bases not matched to a gene: 10.